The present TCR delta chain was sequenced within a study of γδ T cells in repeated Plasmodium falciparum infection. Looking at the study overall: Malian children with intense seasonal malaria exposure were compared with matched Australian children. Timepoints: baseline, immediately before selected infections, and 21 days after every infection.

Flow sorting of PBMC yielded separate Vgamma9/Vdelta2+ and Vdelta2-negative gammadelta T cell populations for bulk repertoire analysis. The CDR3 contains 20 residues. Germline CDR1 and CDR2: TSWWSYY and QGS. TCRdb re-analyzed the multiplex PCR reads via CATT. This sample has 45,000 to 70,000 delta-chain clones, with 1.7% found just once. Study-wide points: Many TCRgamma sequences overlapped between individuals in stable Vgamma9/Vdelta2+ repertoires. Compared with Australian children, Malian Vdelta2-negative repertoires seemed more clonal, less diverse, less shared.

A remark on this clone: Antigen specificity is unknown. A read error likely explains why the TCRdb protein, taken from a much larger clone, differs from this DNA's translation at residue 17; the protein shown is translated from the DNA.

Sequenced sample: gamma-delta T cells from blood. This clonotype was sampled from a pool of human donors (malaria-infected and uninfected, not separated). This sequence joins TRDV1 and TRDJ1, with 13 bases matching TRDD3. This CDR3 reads CAIGELLLLHNYWGIRGLIF. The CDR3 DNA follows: TGTGCTATTGGGGAGTTATTACTATTACACAACTACTGGGGGATACGGGGACTCATCTTT.